This T cell receptor beta chain was profiled in a study of blood T cell repertoires in COVID-19. Looking at the study overall: Sources were T cells, B-cell-depleted T cells, or PBMCs; the material itself was cDNA or gDNA.

Original processing methods: Nucleated cell number was recorded as an estimate derived from reference gene primer amplification. Using immunoSEQ multiplex PCR, the repertoire was profiled, and TCRdb retains in-frame clones only, with some absent. V, J and clone size derive from that table, while D and trimming were established from the DNA sequence. The data show a few hundred thousand clones, approximately 88% seen once. Germline values: CDR1 SGHVS, CDR2 FNYEAQ. The V end was cut by 1 base, the J end by 4 bases, with 23 bases between. The CDR3 length is 20 residues. A COVID-19 case had been met by exposed participants during the 2 weeks before study entry.

V and J are TRBV7-6 and TRBJ1-6; D gene ambiguous. Input material: PBMCs or T cells enriched from blood (not recorded which). This sequence was found in a woman aged 40 to 55 who had been exposed to COVID-19. The CDR3 sequence is CASSLVAHSHLKSYNSPLHF. The CDR3 DNA reads TGTGCCAGCAGCTTAGTTGCGCACAGCCACCTAAAGTCTTATAATTCACCCCTCCACTTT.